The clone carrying this TCR beta chain has just a few counts. Its antigen remains unknown. In the same sample, other DNA sequences code for this CDR3. Measured with immunoSEQ multiplex PCR; TCRdb has only the in-frame clones, and not every one. Among 550,000 to 800,000 clones, about 90% were seen once, and the ten largest hold more than 30%. Germline CDR1 reads MDHEN; CDR2 reads SYDVKM. This CDR3 has 15 amino acids. Trimming pared 2 bases from V and 2 bases from J, leaving 10 bases between. This specimen comes from a study of shared clonotypes between healthy human individuals. Study-wide context: The plates for each donor numbered three CD4 naive, three CD4 memory, two CD8 naive and one CD8 memory. Regarding the study as a whole: Clonotypes shared by all four sorted-subset donors had higher generation probabilities than non-shared clonotypes.

CCR7-negative CD45RA+ TemRA cells were pooled with CD45RO+ cells for CD8 memory. The chain joins TRBV28 to TRBJ2-4, with unresolved D. This sequence was found in a man aged 18 to 30 in good health. Some clones in this sample may be carry-over from other donors' samples. The specimen was memory CD8+ T cells from PBMCs. Subset defined: CD45RO+ cells pooled with CCR7-negative TemRA cells. CDR3 region: CASSLTPGSKNIQYF. CDR3 DNA sequence: TGTGCCAGCAGTTTAACCCCAGGTTCCAAAAACATTCAGTACTTC.